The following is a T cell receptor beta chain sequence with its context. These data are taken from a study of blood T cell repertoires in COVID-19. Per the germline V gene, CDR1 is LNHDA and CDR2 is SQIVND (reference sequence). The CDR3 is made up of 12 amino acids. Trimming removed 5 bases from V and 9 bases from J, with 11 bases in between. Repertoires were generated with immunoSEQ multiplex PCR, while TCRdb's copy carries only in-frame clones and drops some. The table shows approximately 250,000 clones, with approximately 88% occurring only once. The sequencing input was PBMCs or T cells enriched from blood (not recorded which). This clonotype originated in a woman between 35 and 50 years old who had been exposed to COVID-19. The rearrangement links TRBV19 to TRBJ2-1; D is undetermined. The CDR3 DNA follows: TGTGCCAGTAGTCTATGGGCTGGTGAGCAGTTCTTC. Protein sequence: CASSLWAGEQFF.